This T cell receptor beta chain is from a study of cytotoxic CD8 clonotypes in ibrutinib-treated CLL. Background on the study: The patient breakdown showed more than nine relapsed/refractory and about 16 treatment-naive cases, with some 17 IGHV unmutated. Recorded responses included approximately 25 partial and 2 complete; following median about 68 months, roughly 15 stayed remitted and some 12 progressed. Study outcomes and limitations: Clonality increased with ibrutinib response but returned toward baseline at progression.

Targeted sequencing depth ranged from 1 in 200,000 to 1 in 1 million T cells. Data came from immunoSEQ multiplex PCR; TCRdb stores just in-frame clones and leaves some out. The table lists fewer than 300,000 clones, roughly three quarters of them singletons. Germline values: CDR1 LNHDA, CDR2 SQIVND (reference sequence). Trimming at V came to 3 bases and at J to 7 bases, leaving 1 base not matched to a gene. This CDR3 comprises 15 residues. Regarding this clone: As yet, its antigen is unknown.

This sample comprised PBMCs, obtained at disease progression, from a patient treated with ibrutinib. This receptor was obtained from a human donor with chronic lymphocytic leukemia. The V and J genes are TRBV19 and TRBJ2-1, with 15 bases matching TRBD2. The CDR3 DNA is TGTGCCAGTAGTATCGGGACTAGCGGGGGGAATGAGCAGTTCTTC. It yields the protein CASSIGTSGGNEQFF. The variable domain in full, with the rest retrieved from reference TRBV19 and TRBJ2-1, is DGGITQSPKYLFRKEGQNVTLSCEQNLNHDAMYWYRQDPGQGLRLIYYSQIVNDFQKGDIAEGYSVSREKKESFPLTVTSAQKNPTAFYLCASSIGTSGGNEQFFGPGTRLTVL.